The entry that follows covers one T cell receptor (beta chain) sequence. The antigen is unknown. The sample's time point: sample taken at primary tumor resection. From tumor, nontumor lung or frozen PBMC, whole RNA was taken unsorted for sequencing. The ends lost 4 bases at V and 0 bases at J; junction bases unmatched: 3. This CDR3 is built from 15 residues. The germline V gene has CDR1 SGHRS and CDR2 YFSETQ. This entry belongs to a study of spatial heterogeneity in lung cancer. TCRdb called the 5' RACE reads again in MiXCR, with one record for every CDR3 protein. The table shows over 50,000 distinct CDR3 sequences, with 6.3% occurring only once. Study-level findings and limits: Ubiquitous expanded tumor TCRs showed up in blood more at resection than follow-up.

The TCR comes from a female donor with early-stage non-small cell lung cancer. The sample consisted of PBMCs, taken at surgery. This rearrangement joins TRBV5-1 to TRBJ2-5, with TRBD2 matching 10 bases. Here the CDR3 reads CASSAGLAHQETQYF. CDR3 nucleotide sequence: TGCGCCAGCAGCGCGGGACTAGCGCACCAAGAGACCCAGTACTTC.